The rows below give T cell receptor beta chains drawn from one sample of a study of blood T cell repertoires in COVID-19. Some clones are missing from TCRdb's copy, which holds only in-frame ones; the method was immunoSEQ multiplex PCR. Of about 130,000 clones in the sample, under 90% were seen once. Sequencing was carried out using peripheral blood. The receptors derive from a woman aged 60-75 years with acute or convalescent COVID-19. The CDR3 runs from the conserved cysteine through the conserved F or W. A D gene is named only where the DNA matches it firmly. Rows give clone size only sometimes, using once, few, many, or a class for an expanded clone.

cdr3_nt,cdr3_aa,clone_size,cdr3_length,j_call,d_call,v_call
TGTGCCAGCAGCCGCGGGACAGGGGAGTACAATGAGCAGTTCTTC,CASSRGTGEYNEQFF,NA,15,TRBJ2-1,TRBD1,TRBV14
TGTGCCAGTAGGCGAACTGAAGCTTTCTTT,CASRRTEAFF,NA,10,TRBJ1-1,NA,TRBV19
TGTGCCAGTAGTATAGTGGGCGGGAACTATGGCTACACCTTC,CASSIVGGNYGYTF,NA,14,TRBJ1-2,NA,TRBV19
TGTGCCAGCAGCGCGGACAGGGGGCTCGGAAATGAGCAGTTCTTC,CASSADRGLGNEQFF,few,15,TRBJ2-1,TRBD1,TRBV2
TGTGCCAGCAGCCCCATGTCAGGGGTACCTGAAGCTTTCTTT,CASSPMSGVPEAFF,NA,14,TRBJ1-1,NA,TRBV7-9
TGTGCCAGCTCACCAGGGCAGTATAGCAATCAGCCCCAGCATTTT,CASSPGQYSNQPQHF,once,15,TRBJ1-5,NA,TRBV18
TGCGCCAGCAGCTTGGGCAGGGACACAGATACGCAGTATTTT,CASSLGRDTDTQYF,NA,14,TRBJ2-3,NA,TRBV5-1
TGTGCCAGTAGTATAGATTTGAGAAGCACTGAAGCTTTCTTT,CASSIDLRSTEAFF,NA,14,TRBJ1-1,NA,TRBV19
TGTGCCAGTAGTAATATAGTGGGCAATCAGCCCCAGCATTTT,CASSNIVGNQPQHF,NA,14,TRBJ1-5,NA,TRBV19
TGTGCCACCAGTGATATGGGGGGTCAGCCCCAGCATTTT,CATSDMGGQPQHF,NA,13,TRBJ1-5,NA,TRBV24-1
TGTGCCAGCAGTGAACGGGTAGCGGGGCCGGGGGAGACCCAGTACTTC,CASSERVAGPGETQYF,NA,16,TRBJ2-5,TRBD2,TRBV6-1
TGTGCCAGCCGGGGACAGGGGAACACCGGGGAGCTGTTTTTT,CASRGQGNTGELFF,NA,14,TRBJ2-2,TRBD1,TRBV2
TGTGCCAGCGGACAGGGACCTAACACTGAAGCTTTCTTT,CASGQGPNTEAFF,NA,13,TRBJ1-1,TRBD1,TRBV12-3/TRBV12-4
TGTGCCAGCAGTTTCTTTGGAAACACCATATATTTT,CASSFFGNTIYF,NA,12,TRBJ1-3,NA,TRBV12-3/TRBV12-4
TGTGCCAGCAGTCCGATGGGGGGGACAGGGACCTACGAGCAGTACTTC,CASSPMGGTGTYEQYF,NA,16,TRBJ2-7,TRBD1,TRBV2
TGTGCCATCAGACCAACAACAGGGACCGGAAACACCATATATTTT,CAIRPTTGTGNTIYF,NA,15,TRBJ1-3,NA,TRBV10-3
TGTGCCAGCAGCTTGGGTGCGGGGTTGGTGAATTCACCCCTCCACTTT,CASSLGAGLVNSPLHF,NA,16,TRBJ1-6,NA,TRBV5-5
TGTGCCAGCAGCCTCCCGACAGGGACCTATTATGGCTACACCTTC,CASSLPTGTYYGYTF,NA,15,TRBJ1-2,TRBD1,TRBV9
TGCGCCAGCAGCCTAGGATCTTTAAGCTCCTACGAGCAGTACTTC,CASSLGSLSSYEQYF,NA,15,TRBJ2-7,NA,TRBV5-1
TGTGCCACCAGTTCCTCCTCGAACAACCCTAACTATGGCTACACCTTC,CATSSSSNNPNYGYTF,few,16,TRBJ1-2,NA,TRBV24-1
TGTGCCAGCAGCCCAGGGACAGGGGGGAATGAGCAGTTCTTC,CASSPGTGGNEQFF,NA,14,TRBJ2-1,TRBD1,TRBV7-9
TGTGCCAGCAGCCAAGAACTTGGCGGCGTCCGGCCCCAGCATTTT,CASSQELGGVRPQHF,NA,15,TRBJ1-5,NA,TRBV4-2
TGTGCCAGCAGCGTAGGGGACAGGGGCCTCTATGGCTACACCTTC,CASSVGDRGLYGYTF,NA,15,TRBJ1-2,TRBD1,TRBV9
TGTGCCAGCAGCCCTCGGAACACTGAAGCTTTCTTT,CASSPRNTEAFF,NA,12,TRBJ1-1,NA,TRBV7-2
TGTGCCAGCAGCGGTTACAGAGATTTTGAAGCTTTCTTT,CASSGYRDFEAFF,NA,13,TRBJ1-1,NA,TRBV7-9
TGTGCCAGCAGCCAAGCTTCTCTTTCACCCCTCCACTTT,CASSQASLSPLHF,once,13,TRBJ1-6,NA,TRBV3-1/TRBV3-2
TGTGCCAGCACCCTCCCCGGACAGGACACTGAAGCTTTCTTT,CASTLPGQDTEAFF,NA,14,TRBJ1-1,TRBD1,TRBV2
TGTGCCACCAGACCTGGACAGGGTTTGGAGACCCAGTACTTC,CATRPGQGLETQYF,NA,14,TRBJ2-5,TRBD1,TRBV24-1
TGTGCCAGCAGCGTAGTTTTGGAGGGGGGCTACACCTTC,CASSVVLEGGYTF,NA,13,TRBJ1-2,NA,TRBV9
TGTGCCAGCAGCTTGAACATAGCAGACAATCAGCCCCAGCATTTT,CASSLNIADNQPQHF,NA,15,TRBJ1-5,NA,TRBV5-5
TGTGCCAGCAGCTTAGTTAGCGGGGGGCCCGGAGATACGCAGTATTTT,CASSLVSGGPGDTQYF,NA,16,TRBJ2-3,TRBD2,TRBV7-2
TGTGCCAGCAGCTATATATTCGGGACTGATCCCCTCTATGGCTACACCTTC,CASSYIFGTDPLYGYTF,NA,17,TRBJ1-2,NA,TRBV9
TGTGCCTGGAGGGTGTTAGCGGGGGCCCAAGAGACCCAGTACTTC,CAWRVLAGAQETQYF,NA,15,TRBJ2-5,TRBD2,TRBV30
TGTGCCAGCAGCTTAGGCCCCTTTTTGTCAGGTTCCGCTAACTATGGCTACACCTTC,CASSLGPFLSGSANYGYTF,NA,19,TRBJ1-2,NA,TRBV11-2